These T cell receptor beta chains were read from a single sample in a study of PD-L1 blockade in urothelial cancer. The table came from immunoSEQ multiplex PCR; TCRdb's copy has only in-frame clones and leaves some out. The sample has under 45,000 clones, over 65% seen once. The material was PBMCs, obtained around atezolizumab (anti-PD-L1) treatment. The receptors originated from a man aged 55 to 69 with urothelial cancer. Both conserved end residues are part of each CDR3. D genes are given only for firm matches. Some rows have no size entry. The others give once, few or many, or a class for an expanded clone.

DNA,CDR3,D,V,size,J
TGCGCCAGCAGCCAAGAACACAGAAGTTACACTGAAGCTTTCTTT,CASSQEHRSYTEAFF,-,TRBV4-1,-,TRBJ1-1
TGTGCCAGCAGGAGACCGGGTCAGCGTTACGAGCAGTACTTC,CASRRPGQRYEQYF,-,TRBV28,-,TRBJ2-7
TGTGCCAGCAGTGCTCGCTCAGGGGATCCTGAAGCTTTCTTT,CASSARSGDPEAFF,-,TRBV6-1,-,TRBJ1-1
TGCGCCAGCAGCTGGGGGGGGCCTAGGGAGACCCAGTACTTC,CASSWGGPRETQYF,-,TRBV5-1,once,TRBJ2-5
TGTGCCAGCAGTTACGACCCGGACAGAAGGGACACCGGGGAGCTGTTTTTT,CASSYDPDRRDTGELFF,-,TRBV27,-,TRBJ2-2
TGTGCCAGCAGGCCTCAGGGAACCGGAAACACCATATATTTT,CASRPQGTGNTIYF,-,TRBV7-2,-,TRBJ1-3
TGCAGCATTCGGGGGGAGCCAATGAACACTGAAGCTTTCTTT,CSIRGEPMNTEAFF,-,TRBV29-1,-,TRBJ1-1
TGCGCCAGCAGCCCAAGAGTCTCTAACTATGGCTACACCTTC,CASSPRVSNYGYTF,-,TRBV4-1,few,TRBJ1-2
TGTGCCAGCAGCCCCAGGGGCCCAGATACGCAGTATTTT,CASSPRGPDTQYF,-,TRBV7-9,-,TRBJ2-3
TGTGCCAGCAGCAAATCTCTCCCAACCCTGGTAGTCGACGAGCAGTACTTC,CASSKSLPTLVVDEQYF,-,TRBV21-1,few,TRBJ2-7
TGTGCCAGCACCCTTAGTCCTAGCGGAAGCTCCTACGAGCAGTACTTC,CASTLSPSGSSYEQYF,TRBD2,TRBV5-6,-,TRBJ2-7
TGTGCCAGCAGCAGAACGGACAGGGTCCACGAGCAGTACTTC,CASSRTDRVHEQYF,TRBD1,TRBV5-6,-,TRBJ2-7
TGCGCCACTACGCCGGGACTAGCGAACACAGATACGCAGTATTTT,CATTPGLANTDTQYF,TRBD2,TRBV10-2,-,TRBJ2-3
TGTGCCAGCAGCGTAGTTGCAGGGTGGAACTATGGCTACACCTTC,CASSVVAGWNYGYTF,-,TRBV9,-,TRBJ1-2
TGTGCCAGTAGTATGGGCAGATCCCAAGAGACCCAGTACTTC,CASSMGRSQETQYF,-,TRBV19,-,TRBJ2-5
TGTGCCAGCAGCGCCCCCGGACAGGGAGGAAGCCAAGAGACCCAGTACTTC,CASSAPGQGGSQETQYF,TRBD1,TRBV9,-,TRBJ2-5
TGTGCCAGCAGTTTATCGATAGGGGCGTTTAATTCACCCCTCCACTTT,CASSLSIGAFNSPLHF,-,TRBV27,-,TRBJ1-6
TGTGCCAGCAGCCCGGGCGGGGGGAGTAACTATGGCTACACCTTC,CASSPGGGSNYGYTF,-,TRBV7-2,-,TRBJ1-2
TGTGCCAGCAGTTACACCGGGACAGGGGGTGTCGAGCAGTACTTC,CASSYTGTGGVEQYF,TRBD1,TRBV6-5,-,TRBJ2-7
TGTGCCAGCAGCTTTGATTCAGGGGCCTCCTGGCTTGGCTACACCTTC,CASSFDSGASWLGYTF,-,TRBV5-5,-,TRBJ1-2
TGTGCCAGCAGCTCCCGACGGGAAAATTCACCCCTCCACTTT,CASSSRRENSPLHF,-,TRBV11-2,-,TRBJ1-6
TGTGCCAGCAGCTCCGGGCGGGGGACTGAGGGTAATTCACCCCTCCACTTT,CASSSGRGTEGNSPLHF,-,TRBV7-2,-,TRBJ1-6
TGCGCCAGTGGTCCGGGACAGGAGTTCCCTGGGGCCAACGTCCTGACTTTC,CASGPGQEFPGANVLTF,TRBD1,TRBV10-1,-,TRBJ2-6
TGTGCCAGCAGTTACGGCCAGATTAACTATGGCTACACCTTC,CASSYGQINYGYTF,-,TRBV6-5,-,TRBJ1-2
TGTGCCAGCTCACCTGCTCGGGGGGAGGGTTCACCCCTCCACTTT,CASSPARGEGSPLHF,-,TRBV18,-,TRBJ1-6
TGCAGCGTGGAACCGGGACAGGGAGGTGAAAAACTGTTTTTT,CSVEPGQGGEKLFF,TRBD1,TRBV29-1,-,TRBJ1-4
TGTGCCAGCAGAGCCTCGACAGGGGGCGCAAGTGGCTACACCTTC,CASRASTGGASGYTF,TRBD1,TRBV28,-,TRBJ1-2
TGCGCCAGCAGCTTGAACCCTGGACAGAACTATGGCTACACCTTC,CASSLNPGQNYGYTF,-,TRBV5-1,-,TRBJ1-2
TGTGCCAGCAGTCCCGGGGGACTCTCCTACAATGAGCAGTTCTTC,CASSPGGLSYNEQFF,-,TRBV28,-,TRBJ2-1
TGTGCCAGCGAAGCGGGGGCTCGCAATGAGCAGTTCTTC,CASEAGARNEQFF,TRBD2,TRBV2,-,TRBJ2-1
TGTGCCAGCAGTGAAGTTGGCAGAGCGTACGAGCAGTACTTC,CASSEVGRAYEQYF,-,TRBV6-5,few,TRBJ2-7
TGTGCCAGCAGCGAGGGGACAGCTTATAGCAATCAGCCCCAGCATTTT,CASSEGTAYSNQPQHF,TRBD1,TRBV6-6,-,TRBJ1-5
TGCGCCAGCAGCTTGGCCCTTCCGCAGAATGAGCAGTTCTTC,CASSLALPQNEQFF,-,TRBV5-1,-,TRBJ2-1
TGTGCCAGCTCACCACGTGCACAGGGGGAGGACTATGGCTACACCTTC,CASSPRAQGEDYGYTF,TRBD1,TRBV18,-,TRBJ1-2
TGTGCCAGCAGCGTCGGTTATTCGGTCACTGAAGCTTTCTTT,CASSVGYSVTEAFF,-,TRBV9,-,TRBJ1-1
TGTGCCAGCAGCTTTGGGGCCGGGGAGACCCAGTACTTC,CASSFGAGETQYF,-,TRBV7-8,-,TRBJ2-5
TGTGCCAGCTCACCCGAACTAGCGGTCAATGAGCAGTTCTTC,CASSPELAVNEQFF,TRBD2,TRBV18,-,TRBJ2-1
TGCAGTGCTCCCGGGGACATAGGAGCTTTCTTT,CSAPGDIGAFF,-,TRBV20-1,-,TRBJ1-1
TGTGCCAGCAGCCCAGGACTAGCGGGGGGGCGACAAGAGACCCAGTACTTC,CASSPGLAGGRQETQYF,TRBD2,TRBV4-2,-,TRBJ2-5
TGTGCCAGCAGCCCAGGGTTGGGACAGGGTTCGGATGAGCAGTTCTTC,CASSPGLGQGSDEQFF,TRBD1,TRBV11-1,-,TRBJ2-1
TGTGCCAGCAGTTACTCCGGGACAGGGGTGCAAGAGACCCAGTACTTC,CASSYSGTGVQETQYF,TRBD1,TRBV6-5,-,TRBJ2-5
TGTGCCAGCAGTGTGATAAAGGGACACAACACTGAAGCTTTCTTT,CASSVIKGHNTEAFF,-,TRBV6-1,-,TRBJ1-1
TGCGCCAGCAGTCATCCCTTTGACAGCTCAACTAATGAAAAACTGTTTTTT,CASSHPFDSSTNEKLFF,-,TRBV23-1,-,TRBJ1-4
TGTGCCAGTTTTTGGACAGGGGGGATAGACAATGAGCAGTTCTTC,CASFWTGGIDNEQFF,TRBD1,TRBV6-1,few,TRBJ2-1